A single sample is the source of the 27 T cell receptor beta chains below, sequenced in a study of beta chain features in type 1 diabetes. Regarding the study as a whole: In every one of the four CD4+ subsets, TCRB CDR3s were moderately but significantly shorter in Type 1 diabetes patients.

Reverse transcription of all isolated RNA meant that expressed TCRB transcripts were sequenced. Data came from immunoSEQ multiplex PCR; TCRdb stores just in-frame clones and leaves some out. Here the sample spans 500,000 to 850,000 clones, roughly 13% being singletons. Their antigen targets remain unknown. Input material: naive CD4+ T cells from blood. The source of these receptors is a young man with type 1 diabetes.

The chain joins TRBV19 to TRBJ2-1, with D possibly matching TRBD1 (6 bases). The CDR3 is 15 amino acids. V was trimmed by 7 bases and J by 1 base, leaving 14 bases between them. Looked up from germline, CDR1 is LNHDA and CDR2 is SQIVND (reference sequence). The CDR3 coding sequence is TGTGCCAGTACTCCGGGACATCTATCCTACAATGAGCAGTTCTTC. Protein product: CASTPGHLSYNEQFF.

V is TRBV10-3 and J is TRBJ2-3, with TRBD1 identical over 7 bases. With V trimmed by 6 bases and J by 6 bases, 9 bases remained unmatched. CDR1 ENHRY and CDR2 SYGVKD come from the germline V gene. This CDR3 has 14 residues. The CDR3 sequence: CAIRGQSYADTQYF. In DNA form, the CDR3 reads TGTGCCATCAGGGGACAGTCCTACGCGGATACGCAGTATTTT.

This clone was detected a few times. Different DNA sequences within this sample yield the same CDR3. The chain has TRBV6-5 and TRBJ2-7; possibly TRBD2 for D (5 bases). V was shortened by 0 bases and J by 1 base, with 10 bases between the two germline ends. The CDR3 is 15 residues long. In germline, CDR1 is MNHEY, CDR2 SVGAGI. DNA of the CDR3: TGTGCCAGCAGTTACTCCTCCACGGGGTCCTACGAGCAGTACTTC. This codes for CASSYSSTGSYEQYF.

V is TRBV7-9 and J is TRBJ2-2; TRBD2 is a possible D gene (5 bases). The germline V gene has CDR1 SEHNR and CDR2 FQNEAQ (reference sequence). This CDR3 is built from 14 residues. V lost 4 bases, J lost 5 bases, and 11 bases lay in between. Here the CDR3 DNA reads TGTGCCAGCAGCTGGGCGGGTTTGACCGGGGAGCTGTTTTTT. Translation: CASSWAGLTGELFF.

The chain couples TRBV20-1 to TRBJ2-3; possible D gene TRBD1, 5 bases. The CDR3 runs to 11 residues. Germline V gene data show CDR1 as DFQATT and CDR2 as SNEGSKA (reference sequence). CDR3 sequence: CSPSGTDTQYF. In nucleotides, the CDR3 is TGCAGCCCTTCAGGGACAGATACGCAGTATTTT.

This clone was seen only a few times. V gene TRBV29-1 combines with J gene TRBJ2-7; 8 bases fit TRBD1. Germline values: CDR1 SQVTM, CDR2 ANQGSEA. The ends lost 6 bases at V and 6 bases at J; junction bases unmatched: 7. The CDR3 loop spans 12 amino acids. CDR3 nucleotide sequence: TGCAGCGTACGTGCGACAGGGGTCGAGCAGTACTTC. Translating gives CSVRATGVEQYF.

This clone has more than one count but fewer than ten. Other DNA sequences in this specimen translate into the identical CDR3. The chain couples TRBV5-1 to TRBJ2-5; D gene uncertain. Germline V gene sequence: CDR1 SGHRS, CDR2 YFSETQ. The germline V and J ends were trimmed by 4 bases and 2 bases, with 9 bases remaining between them. This CDR3 spans 13 amino acids. The CDR3 loop reads CASSPGPQETQYF. For the CDR3, the DNA is TGCGCCAGCAGCCCGGGCCCACAAGAGACCCAGTACTTC.

In its sample, this clone was seen a few times. V usage is TRBV7-2 and J usage is TRBJ2-7, with D possibly matching TRBD1 (5 bases). This CDR3 spans 14 amino acids. Germline loops: CDR1 SGHTA, CDR2 FQGNSA. Between the trimmed V and J ends, which lost 4 bases and 3 bases, there was a span of 13 bases. The CDR3 loop reads CASSSNRISYEQYF. CDR3 DNA: TGTGCCAGCAGCTCTAACAGGATAAGCTACGAGCAGTACTTC.

The rearrangement uses TRBV29-1 and TRBJ2-7; D not resolved. Germline CDR1 is SQVTM and CDR2 is ANQGSEA. This CDR3 has 12 residues. The V end lost 4 bases, the J end lost 3 bases, and 10 bases lay between the germline ends. The chain's CDR3 is CSVGRHDYEQYF. The CDR3 DNA reads TGCAGCGTTGGCCGACACGACTACGAGCAGTACTTC.

This sequence joins TRBV5-1 and TRBJ2-1; 9 bases are a match to TRBD2. The CDR3 length is 15 residues. Germline assignment: CDR1 SGHRS and CDR2 YFSETQ. With V trimmed by 0 bases and J by 7 bases, 5 bases remained unmatched. CDR3 amino acids: CASSLGAGGRNEQFF. In nucleotides, the CDR3 is TGCGCCAGCAGCTTGGGAGCGGGGGGACGTAATGAGCAGTTCTTC.

The table lists this clone with a few counts. V gene TRBV19 combines with J gene TRBJ1-1; the D is unclear. CDR1 and CDR2 (germline): LNHDA, SQIVND (reference sequence). The length of the CDR3 is 14 residues. Trimming took 3 bases from V and 1 from J, leaving 9 bases between them. In DNA form, the CDR3 reads TGTGCCAGTAGTATCAATGGAGAGAACACTGAAGCTTTCTTT. Amino acids: CASSINGENTEAFF.

V and J are TRBV7-9 and TRBJ2-7; 7 nucleotides line up with TRBD2. Germline V gives CDR1 SEHNR, CDR2 FQNEAQ (reference sequence). Trimming took 4 bases from V and 2 from J; bases not matched to a gene: 8. CDR3 length: 15 residues. The CDR3 protein is CASSSRGDHTYEQYF. The CDR3 nucleotides read TGTGCCAGCAGCTCTCGGGGGGACCACACCTACGAGCAGTACTTC. The complete variable domain, with remaining parts taken from reference TRBV7-9 and TRBJ2-7, reads DTGVSQNPRHKITKRGQNVTFRCDPISEHNRLYWYRQTLGQGPEFLTYFQNEAQLEKSRLLSDRFSAERPKGSFSTLEIQRTEQGDSAMYLCASSSRGDHTYEQYFGPGTRLTVT.

This clone was detected only a few times. The chain recombines TRBV29-1 with TRBJ1-6; D is undetermined. Trimming took off 4 bases at V and 7 bases at J, with 14 bases between the two ends. The V gene's germline CDR1 is SQVTM and CDR2 ANQGSEA. There are 14 residues in the CDR3. CDR3 region: CSVATSLGNSPLHF. CDR3 DNA: TGCAGCGTTGCAACGAGTCTTGGGAATTCACCCCTCCACTTT.

The rearrangement joins TRBV29-1 to TRBJ2-7; no clear D gene. V was cut by 4 bases and J by 6 bases, with 10 bases left in between. CDR3 length: 11 amino acids. CDR1 SQVTM and CDR2 ANQGSEA come from the germline V gene. CDR3 sequence reads: CSVGWHSEQYF. The DNA of the CDR3 is TGCAGCGTTGGGTGGCACTCCGAGCAGTACTTC.

The J gene is TRBJ2-1, the V gene TRBV28; no definite D call. This CDR3 has 11 amino acids. The V gene lost 7 bases and the J gene lost 5 bases, with 6 bases spanning the gap. Germline CDR1 and CDR2: MDHEN and SYDVKM. CDR3 bases: TGTGCCAGCACCCGCAACAATGAGCAGTTCTTC. This encodes CASTRNNEQFF.

The V and J genes are TRBV19 and TRBJ1-2, with no clear D. V lost 8 bases and J 4 bases, leaving 11 bases between the germline ends. This CDR3 is 12 amino acids long. The V gene's germline CDR1 is LNHDA and CDR2 SQIVND (reference sequence). CDR3 loop: CASYGWAYGYTF. CDR3 sequence (DNA): TGTGCCAGTTATGGCTGGGCCTATGGCTACACCTTC.

As for this clone: Other DNA sequences of this sample code for an identical CDR3. The chain recombines TRBV7-2 with TRBJ1-2; 7 bases align to TRBD1. V was pared by 5 bases and J by 2 bases, with 2 bases of the junction left unmatched. Germline lookup yields CDR1 SGHTA and CDR2 FQGNSA. The CDR3 totals 13 residues. The CDR3 DNA is TGTGCCAGCAGCCCGGACAGGAACTATGGCTACACCTTC. Translation: CASSPDRNYGYTF.

Only a few counts were recorded for this clone. This sequence joins TRBV30 and TRBJ2-3; 8 positions match TRBD2. The CDR3 is 16 residues long. The V and J ends lost 0 bases and 0 bases, in that order; junction bases with no gene match: 5. Germline loops: CDR1 GTSNPN, CDR2 SVGIG (reference sequence). DNA for the CDR3: TGTGCCTGGAGTGTGGCTAGGACTAGCAGCACAGATACGCAGTATTTT. It yields the protein CAWSVARTSSTDTQYF.

The chain couples TRBV4-2 to TRBJ2-7, with 7 bases aligning to TRBD2. CDR1 is LGHNA and CDR2 is YNFKEQ in the germline V gene. CDR3 size: 14 residues. The trim removed 1 base at V and 5 bases at J, leaving 5 bases unmatched. The CDR3 coding sequence is TGTGCCAGCAGCCAAGCGGGGGGTAGGAACGAGCAGTACTTC. Translation: CASSQAGGRNEQYF.

J is TRBJ2-2 and V is TRBV2; D is uncertain. The CDR3 sequence is 11 residues long. Germline CDR1 is SNHLY and CDR2 is FYNNEI. V lost 7 bases to trimming and J lost 6 bases, with 6 bases between them. In DNA, the CDR3 is TGTGCCAGCAACTGGGCCGGGGAGCTGTTTTTT. Its protein is CASNWAGELFF.

The V call is TRBV23-1, the J call TRBJ1-1; TRBD1 matches 9 bases. TRBV23-1 is filed as an ORF, its function uncertain. The J segment lost 5 bases and the V segment lost 6 bases, leaving 13 bases of the junction unmatched. The CDR3 spans 16 residues. The CDR3 spells CASSRTLDRGATEAFF. CDR3 nucleotide sequence: TGCGCCAGCAGCCGTACCCTGGACAGGGGAGCAACTGAAGCTTTCTTT.

This clone was picked up a small number of times. CDR3: CAWSVVVGEQYF. The DNA for the CDR3 is TGTGCCTGGAGTGTAGTGGTTGGCGAGCAGTACTTC. The gene calls are TRBV30 and TRBJ2-7; the D is unclear. This CDR3 has 12 residues. Between the trimmed V and J ends, which lost 0 bases and 6 bases, there was a span of 9 bases. Per the germline V gene, CDR1 is GTSNPN and CDR2 is SVGIG (reference sequence).

This clone was counted a few times. V usage is TRBV9 and J usage is TRBJ2-7; TRBD1 is a possible D gene (6 bases). This CDR3 comprises 16 residues. Trimming cost V 0 bases and J 2 bases, with 15 bases left between them. Germline CDR1 is SGDLS and CDR2 is YYNGEE. The CDR3 bases are TGTGCCAGCAGCGTAGATGCGCAGGGGCTTACCTACGAGCAGTACTTC. This codes for CASSVDAQGLTYEQYF.

This rearrangement joins TRBV6-5 to TRBJ2-5; possibly TRBD2 for D (6 bases). V lost 0 bases to trimming and J lost 5 bases, with 13 bases between them. This CDR3 region has 15 residues. Germline CDR1 MNHEY, CDR2 SVGAGI. DNA of the CDR3: TGTGCCAGCAGTTACTCGCCGGGAGCTGAGGAGACCCAGTACTTC. This codes for CASSYSPGAEETQYF.

This clone showed up just a few times. This chain connects TRBV28 to TRBJ1-1; D not certain. Germline V gene data show CDR1 as MDHEN and CDR2 as SYDVKM. V dropped 7 bases and J dropped 7 bases, with 13 bases sitting between them. This CDR3 region has 12 residues. The DNA for the CDR3 is TGTGCCAGCACCGCTACGGAAGGTGAAGCTTTCTTT. This codes for CASTATEGEAFF. Together with reference TRBV28 and TRBJ1-1, the CDR3 gives the full variable domain: DVKVTQSSRYLVKRTGEKVFLECVQDMDHENMFWYRQDPGLGLRLIYFSYDVKMKEKGDIPEGYSVSREKKERFSLILESASTNQTSMYLCASTATEGEAFFGQGTRLTVV.

The table lists this clone with a few counts. The chain couples TRBV30 to TRBJ1-2, with 8 bases aligning to TRBD1. Trimming took 0 bases from V and 5 from J; bases not matched to a gene: 5. Germline V gene sequence: CDR1 GTSNPN, CDR2 SVGIG (reference sequence). This CDR3 contains 14 residues. CDR3: CAWSVLRGLYGYTF. The CDR3, as DNA: TGTGCCTGGAGTGTACTCAGGGGGCTATATGGCTACACCTTC.

This clone occurred a few times. The rearrangement joins TRBV30 to TRBJ2-3; 8 bases agree with TRBD2. Trimming at V came to 4 bases and at J to 1 base, leaving 4 bases not matched to a gene. Germline V gene sequence: CDR1 GTSNPN, CDR2 SVGIG (reference sequence). This CDR3 comprises 14 residues. In DNA, the CDR3 is TGTGCCTGGACCCCGGGGGGGGGCACAGATACGCAGTATTTT. Amino acid sequence: CAWTPGGGTDTQYF.